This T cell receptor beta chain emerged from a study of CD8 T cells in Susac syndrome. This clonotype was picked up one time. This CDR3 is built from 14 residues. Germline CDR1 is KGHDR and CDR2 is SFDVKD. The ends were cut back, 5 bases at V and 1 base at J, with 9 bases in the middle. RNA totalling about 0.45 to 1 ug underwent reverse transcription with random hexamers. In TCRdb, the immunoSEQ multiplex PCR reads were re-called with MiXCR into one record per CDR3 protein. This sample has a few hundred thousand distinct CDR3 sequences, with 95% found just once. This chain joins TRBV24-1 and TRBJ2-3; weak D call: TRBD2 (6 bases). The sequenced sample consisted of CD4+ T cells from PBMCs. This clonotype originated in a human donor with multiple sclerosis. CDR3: CATSAPGGTDTQYF. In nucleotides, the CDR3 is TGTGCCACCAGTGCCCCGGGAGGCACAGATACGCAGTATTTT.